This T cell receptor (beta chain) was obtained from a study of blood T cells in healthy people across ages. The study, taken as a whole, reports: A roughly linear age-dependent decrease characterized TCR beta diversity per million T cells. Investigators viewed diversity estimates from one million T cells as underestimates, the study reported.

This CDR3 is 15 amino acids long. Germline V gives CDR1 SGHVS, CDR2 FNYEAQ. Trimming left V 5 bases short and J 2 bases short, with 16 bases between. Concerning this clonotype: Its antigen remains unknown.

Then a second PCR, running roughly 7 to 11 cycles, was carried out with a sample-barcoded 5' primer and a J-beta primer mix. TCRdb called the 5' RACE reads again in MiXCR, with one record for every CDR3 protein. The data show approximately 1.5 million distinct CDR3 sequences, about 31% seen once. This receptor was identified in a woman between 25 and 40 years old in good health. The chain employs TRBV7-6 and TRBJ2-7; D might be TRBD1 or TRBD2, each matching 5 bases. The sequencing input was blood. The DNA for the CDR3 is TGTGCCAGCAGCCCCCGGGGCAGCGCAGCCTACGAGCAGTACTTC. Its protein is CASSPRGSAAYEQYF.